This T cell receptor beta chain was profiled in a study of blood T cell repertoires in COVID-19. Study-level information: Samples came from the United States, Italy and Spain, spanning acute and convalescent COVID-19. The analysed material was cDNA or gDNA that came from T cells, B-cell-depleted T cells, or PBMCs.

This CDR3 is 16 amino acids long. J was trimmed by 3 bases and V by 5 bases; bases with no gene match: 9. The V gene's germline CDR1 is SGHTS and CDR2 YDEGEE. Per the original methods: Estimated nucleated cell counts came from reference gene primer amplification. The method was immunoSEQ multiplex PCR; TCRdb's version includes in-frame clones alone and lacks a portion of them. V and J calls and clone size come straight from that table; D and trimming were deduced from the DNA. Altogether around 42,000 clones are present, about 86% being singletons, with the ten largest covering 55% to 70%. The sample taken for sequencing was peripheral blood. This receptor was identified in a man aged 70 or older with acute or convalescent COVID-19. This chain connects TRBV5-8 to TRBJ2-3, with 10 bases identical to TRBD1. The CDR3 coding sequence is TGTGCCAGCAGTCCCCGCGACAGGGGGCGAACAGATACGCAGTATTTT. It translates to CASSPRDRGRTDTQYF.